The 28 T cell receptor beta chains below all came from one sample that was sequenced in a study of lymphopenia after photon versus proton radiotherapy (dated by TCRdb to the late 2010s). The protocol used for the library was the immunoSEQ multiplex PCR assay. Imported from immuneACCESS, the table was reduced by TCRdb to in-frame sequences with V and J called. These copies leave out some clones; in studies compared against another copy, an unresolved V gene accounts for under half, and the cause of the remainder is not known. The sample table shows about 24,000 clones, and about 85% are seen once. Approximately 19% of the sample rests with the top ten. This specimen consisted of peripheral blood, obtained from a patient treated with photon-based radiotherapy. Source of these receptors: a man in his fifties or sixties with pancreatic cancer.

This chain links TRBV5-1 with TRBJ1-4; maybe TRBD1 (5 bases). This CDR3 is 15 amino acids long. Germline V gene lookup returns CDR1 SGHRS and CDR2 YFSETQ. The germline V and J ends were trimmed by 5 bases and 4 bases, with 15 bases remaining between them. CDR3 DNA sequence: TGCGCCAGCAGTGTCCCCTCGGGGGGTAATGAAAAACTGTTTTTT. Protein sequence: CASSVPSGGNEKLFF. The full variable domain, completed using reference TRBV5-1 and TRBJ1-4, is KAGVTQTPRYLIKTRGQQVTLSCSPISGHRSVSWYQQTPGQGLQFLFEYFSETQRNKGNFPGRFSGRQFSNSRSEMNVSTLELGDSALYLCASSVPSGGNEKLFFGSGTQLSVL.

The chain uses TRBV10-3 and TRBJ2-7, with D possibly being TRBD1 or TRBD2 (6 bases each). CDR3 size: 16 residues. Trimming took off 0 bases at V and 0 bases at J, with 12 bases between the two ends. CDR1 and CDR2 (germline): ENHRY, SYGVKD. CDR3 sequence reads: CAISESPTGASYEQYF. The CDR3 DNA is TGTGCCATCAGTGAGTCGCCGACGGGGGCCTCCTACGAGCAGTACTTC.

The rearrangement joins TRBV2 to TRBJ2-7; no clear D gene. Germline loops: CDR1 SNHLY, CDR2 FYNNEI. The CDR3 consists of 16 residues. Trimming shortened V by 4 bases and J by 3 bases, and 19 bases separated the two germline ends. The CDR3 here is CASSGPTFGSVYEQYF. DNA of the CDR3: TGTGCCAGCAGTGGCCCTACCTTTGGTTCCGTCTACGAGCAGTACTTC.

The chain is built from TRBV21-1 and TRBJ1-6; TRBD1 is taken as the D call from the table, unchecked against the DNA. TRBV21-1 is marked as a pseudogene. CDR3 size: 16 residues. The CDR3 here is CASSAGETGCNSPLHF. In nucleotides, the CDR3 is TGTGCCAGCAGCGCCGGCGAGACAGGGTGTAATTCACCCCTCCACTTT.

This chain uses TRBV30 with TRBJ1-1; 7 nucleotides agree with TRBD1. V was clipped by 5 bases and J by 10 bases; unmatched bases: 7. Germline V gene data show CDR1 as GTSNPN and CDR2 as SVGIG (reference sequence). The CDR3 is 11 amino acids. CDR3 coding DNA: TGTGCCTGGTCGAGGGGGCGAGGAGCTTTCTTT. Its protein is CAWSRGRGAFF.

The CDR3 sequence: CASSPIQDYEQYF. The DNA for the CDR3 is TGTGCCAGCAGTCCAATACAAGACTACGAGCAGTACTTC. This chain uses TRBV2 with TRBJ2-7; unclear D gene. This CDR3 is built from 13 residues. V lost 5 bases and J 3 bases, leaving 11 bases between the germline ends. Germline assignment: CDR1 SNHLY and CDR2 FYNNEI.

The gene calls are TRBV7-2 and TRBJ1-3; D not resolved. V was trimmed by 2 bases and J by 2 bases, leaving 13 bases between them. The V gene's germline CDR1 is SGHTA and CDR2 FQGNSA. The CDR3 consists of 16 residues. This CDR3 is CASSLSFTRTGNTIYF. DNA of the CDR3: TGTGCCAGCAGCTTAAGTTTTACACGCACTGGAAACACCATATATTTT.

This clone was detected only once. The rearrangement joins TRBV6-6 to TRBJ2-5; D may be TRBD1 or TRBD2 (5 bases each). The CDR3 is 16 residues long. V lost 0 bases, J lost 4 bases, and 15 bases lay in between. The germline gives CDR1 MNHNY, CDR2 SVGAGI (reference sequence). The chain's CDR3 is CASSYSSGSGRETQYF. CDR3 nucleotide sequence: TGTGCCAGCAGTTACTCGAGTGGGTCAGGGAGAGAGACCCAGTACTTC.

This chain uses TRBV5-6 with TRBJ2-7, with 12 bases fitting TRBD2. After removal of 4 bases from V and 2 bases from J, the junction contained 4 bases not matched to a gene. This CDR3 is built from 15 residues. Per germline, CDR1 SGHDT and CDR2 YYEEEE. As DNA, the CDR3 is TGTGCCAGCAGCCCAACTAGCGGGGGGACCTACGAGCAGTACTTC. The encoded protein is CASSPTSGGTYEQYF.

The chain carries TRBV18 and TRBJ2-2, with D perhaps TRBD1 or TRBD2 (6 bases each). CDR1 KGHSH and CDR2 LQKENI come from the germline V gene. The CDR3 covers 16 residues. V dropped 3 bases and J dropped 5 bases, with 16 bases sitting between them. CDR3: CASSPLRGARTGELFF. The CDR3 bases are TGTGCCAGCTCACCCCTAAGGGGGGCCCGAACCGGGGAGCTGTTTTTT.

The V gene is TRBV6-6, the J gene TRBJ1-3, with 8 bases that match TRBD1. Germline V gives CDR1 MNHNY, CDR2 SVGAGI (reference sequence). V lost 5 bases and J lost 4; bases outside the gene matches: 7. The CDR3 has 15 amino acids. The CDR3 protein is CASSGFGQGGNTIYF. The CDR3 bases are TGTGCCAGCAGTGGGTTTGGACAGGGAGGAAACACCATATATTTT.

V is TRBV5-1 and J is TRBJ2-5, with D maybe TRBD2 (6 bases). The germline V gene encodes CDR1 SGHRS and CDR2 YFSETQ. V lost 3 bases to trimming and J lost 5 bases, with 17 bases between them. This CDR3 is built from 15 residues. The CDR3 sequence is CASSSGPRGLETQYF. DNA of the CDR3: TGCGCCAGCAGCTCGGGACCGCGGGGTTTGGAGACCCAGTACTTC. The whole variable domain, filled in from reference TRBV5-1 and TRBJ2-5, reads KAGVTQTPRYLIKTRGQQVTLSCSPISGHRSVSWYQQTPGQGLQFLFEYFSETQRNKGNFPGRFSGRQFSNSRSEMNVSTLELGDSALYLCASSSGPRGLETQYFGPGTRLLVL.

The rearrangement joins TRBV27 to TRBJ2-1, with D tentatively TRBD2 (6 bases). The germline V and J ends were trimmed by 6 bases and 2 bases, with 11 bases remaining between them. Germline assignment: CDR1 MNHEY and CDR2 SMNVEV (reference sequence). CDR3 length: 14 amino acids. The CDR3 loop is CASSPGVPYNEQFF. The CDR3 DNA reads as TGTGCCAGCAGCCCGGGGGTCCCCTACAATGAGCAGTTCTTC.

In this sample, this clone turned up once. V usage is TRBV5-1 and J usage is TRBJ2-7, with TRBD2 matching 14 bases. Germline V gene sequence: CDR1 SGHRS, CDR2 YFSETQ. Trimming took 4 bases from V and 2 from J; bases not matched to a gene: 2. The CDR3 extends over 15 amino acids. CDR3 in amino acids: CASSGLAGGTYEQYF. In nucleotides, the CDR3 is TGCGCCAGCAGCGGACTAGCGGGGGGTACCTACGAGCAGTACTTC.

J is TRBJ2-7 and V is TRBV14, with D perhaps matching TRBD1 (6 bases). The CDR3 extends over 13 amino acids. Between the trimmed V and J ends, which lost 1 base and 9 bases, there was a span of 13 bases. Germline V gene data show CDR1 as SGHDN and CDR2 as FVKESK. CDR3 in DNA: TGTGCCAGCAGCCAAGTCGGACAGTCCCGGCAGTACTTC. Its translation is CASSQVGQSRQYF.

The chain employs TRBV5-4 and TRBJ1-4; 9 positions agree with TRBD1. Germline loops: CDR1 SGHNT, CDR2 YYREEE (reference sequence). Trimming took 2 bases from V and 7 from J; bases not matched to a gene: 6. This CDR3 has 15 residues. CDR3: CASSLPTGGSEKLFF. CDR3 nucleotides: TGTGCCAGCAGCTTACCGACAGGGGGGAGTGAAAAACTGTTTTTT.

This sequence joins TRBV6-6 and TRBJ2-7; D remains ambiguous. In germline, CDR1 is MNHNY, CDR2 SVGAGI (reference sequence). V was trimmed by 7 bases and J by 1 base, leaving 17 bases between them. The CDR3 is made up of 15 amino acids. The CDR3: CASKKDGRASYEQYF. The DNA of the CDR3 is TGTGCCAGCAAGAAAGACGGCCGGGCGTCCTACGAGCAGTACTTC.

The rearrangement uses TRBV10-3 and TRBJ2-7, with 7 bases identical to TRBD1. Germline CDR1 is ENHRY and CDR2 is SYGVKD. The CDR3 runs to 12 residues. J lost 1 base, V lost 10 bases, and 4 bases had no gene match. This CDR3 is CATQGQSYEQYF. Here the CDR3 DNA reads TGTGCCACACAGGGACAGTCCTACGAGCAGTACTTC.

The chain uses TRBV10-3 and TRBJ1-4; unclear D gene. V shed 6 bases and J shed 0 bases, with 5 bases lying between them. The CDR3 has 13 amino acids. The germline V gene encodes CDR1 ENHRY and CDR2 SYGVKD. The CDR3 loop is CAIRGATNEKLFF. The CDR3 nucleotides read TGTGCCATCAGGGGTGCAACTAATGAAAAACTGTTTTTT.

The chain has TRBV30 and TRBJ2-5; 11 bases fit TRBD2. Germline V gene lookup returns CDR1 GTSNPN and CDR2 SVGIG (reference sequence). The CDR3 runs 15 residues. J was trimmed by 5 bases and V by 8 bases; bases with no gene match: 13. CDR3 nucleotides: TGTGCCGAGGGTTCGGTAGCGGGGGGGCTCGAGACCCAGTACTTC. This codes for CAEGSVAGGLETQYF.

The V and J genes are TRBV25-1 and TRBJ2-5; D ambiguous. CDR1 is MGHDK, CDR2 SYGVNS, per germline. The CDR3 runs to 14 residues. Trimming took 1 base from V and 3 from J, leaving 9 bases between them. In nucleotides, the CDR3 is TGTGCCAGCAGTGAATCAAAAGGAAAAGAGACCCAGTACTTC. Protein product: CASSESKGKETQYF.

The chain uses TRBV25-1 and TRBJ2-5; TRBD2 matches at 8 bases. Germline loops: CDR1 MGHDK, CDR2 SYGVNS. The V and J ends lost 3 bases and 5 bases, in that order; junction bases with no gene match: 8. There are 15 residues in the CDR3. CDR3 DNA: TGTGCCAGCAGTGACCCGCCGGGACTAGGGGAGACCCAGTACTTC. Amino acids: CASSDPPGLGETQYF.

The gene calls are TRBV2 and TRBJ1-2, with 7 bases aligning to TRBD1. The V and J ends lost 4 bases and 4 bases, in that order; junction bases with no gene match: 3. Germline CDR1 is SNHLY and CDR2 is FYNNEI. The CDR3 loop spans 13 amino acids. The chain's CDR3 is CASSGGQLYGYTF. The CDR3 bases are TGTGCCAGCAGTGGGGGACAGCTCTATGGCTACACCTTC.

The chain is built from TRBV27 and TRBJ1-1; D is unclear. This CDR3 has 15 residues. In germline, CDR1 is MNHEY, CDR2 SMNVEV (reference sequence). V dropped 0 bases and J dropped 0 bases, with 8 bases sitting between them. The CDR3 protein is CASSLSTGVNTEAFF. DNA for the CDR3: TGTGCCAGCAGTTTATCTACCGGGGTGAACACTGAAGCTTTCTTT.

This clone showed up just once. Here the CDR3 DNA reads TGCGCCAGCAGCACGCGACAGGGGGAGTATAACTATGGCTACACCTTC. Translation: CASSTRQGEYNYGYTF. V usage is TRBV5-1 and J usage is TRBJ1-2, with 9 bases fitting TRBD1. The CDR3 loop spans 16 amino acids. The V gene end was trimmed by 4 bases and the J gene end by 1 base; junction bases not matched to a gene: 8. The germline gives CDR1 SGHRS, CDR2 YFSETQ. The whole variable domain, remainder taken from reference TRBV5-1 and TRBJ1-2, is KAGVTQTPRYLIKTRGQQVTLSCSPISGHRSVSWYQQTPGQGLQFLFEYFSETQRNKGNFPGRFSGRQFSNSRSEMNVSTLELGDSALYLCASSTRQGEYNYGYTFGSGTRLTVV.

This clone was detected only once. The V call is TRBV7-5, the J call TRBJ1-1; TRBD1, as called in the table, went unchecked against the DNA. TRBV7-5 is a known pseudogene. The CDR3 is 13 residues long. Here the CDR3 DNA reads TGTGCCAGCAGCTTAGTACAGGGTGGGAAGACTTTCTTT. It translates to CASSLVQGGKTFF.

The chain's CDR3 is CASSYGRTPTGEKLFF. Here the CDR3 DNA reads TGTGCCAGCAGTTATGGGAGGACACCAACAGGGGAAAAACTGTTTTTT. The chain has TRBV27 and TRBJ1-4, with a possible D match to TRBD1 (6 bases). V was pared by 4 bases and J by 8 bases, with 20 bases between. The V gene's germline CDR1 is MNHEY and CDR2 SMNVEV (reference sequence). The CDR3 runs 16 residues. Full variable domain (rest looked up from reference TRBV27 and TRBJ1-4): EAQVTQNPRYLITVTGKKLTVTCSQNMNHEYMSWYRQDPGLGLRQIYYSMNVEVTDKGDVPEGYKVSRKEKRNFPLILESPSPNQTSLYFCASSYGRTPTGEKLFFGSGTQLSVL.

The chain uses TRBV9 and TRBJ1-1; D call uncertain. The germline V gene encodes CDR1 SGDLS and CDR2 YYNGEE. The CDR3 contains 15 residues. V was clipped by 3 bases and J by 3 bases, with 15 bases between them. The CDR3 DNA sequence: TGTGCCAGCAGCGCGAGGGTGGTTCTGGACACTGAAGCTTTCTTT. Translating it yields CASSARVVLDTEAFF.